A single sample gave rise to the 16 T cell receptor beta chains below, sequenced in a study of beta chain features in type 1 diabetes. Study-wide points: The study found moderately but significantly shorter TCRB CDR3s in all four CD4+ subsets of Type 1 diabetes patients.

Which antigens these TCRs recognize remains unknown. The authors reverse transcribed all of the isolated RNA, so sequencing captured expressed TCRB transcripts. This table comes from immunoSEQ multiplex PCR, and its TCRdb copy is limited to in-frame clones, with some not included. The table has over 150,000 clones, about 8% seen once. Sequenced: central memory CD4+ T cells from blood. The receptors derive from a woman aged 40 to 50 with type 1 diabetes.

This clone was seen only a few times. The rearrangement uses TRBV7-3 and TRBJ1-2; no definite D call. This CDR3 contains 13 residues. CDR1 and CDR2 from the germline V gene are SGHTA and FQGTGA. The V end was cut by 5 bases, the J end by 6 bases, with 13 bases between. The DNA for the CDR3 is TGTGCCAGCAGCCTACCGGGAGGGAATGGCTACACCTTC. It codes for CASSLPGGNGYTF.

This clone was counted at least ten times. This sequence joins TRBV11-2 and TRBJ2-1; 9 bases match TRBD2. After removal of 6 bases from V and 9 bases from J, the junction contained 12 bases not matched to a gene. Germline V gene lookup returns CDR1 SGHAT and CDR2 FQNNGV. This CDR3 has 15 residues. CDR3 in amino acids: CASRRNSGSVGEQFF. The CDR3 DNA sequence: TGTGCCAGCAGACGAAATAGCGGGAGCGTGGGTGAGCAGTTCTTC.

The V and J genes are TRBV18 and TRBJ2-5; TRBD1 agrees at 7 bases. CDR1 and CDR2 (germline): KGHSH, LQKENI. Germline trimming cut 4 bases from V and 2 bases from J; bases unmatched to any gene: 1. This CDR3 region has 13 residues. DNA of the CDR3: TGTGCCAGCTCACGACAGGGACAAGAGACCCAGTACTTC. This sequence encodes CASSRQGQETQYF.

The chain couples TRBV4-3 to TRBJ1-5; possibly TRBD1 for D (5 bases). From germline, CDR1 is LGHNA and CDR2 YSLEER. The CDR3 is 14 residues long. The V end lost 0 bases, the J end lost 7 bases, and 10 bases lay between the germline ends. CDR3 nucleotide sequence: TGCGCCAGCAGCCAAGACAGGGCCACGCAGCCCCAGCATTTT. Translated, it gives CASSQDRATQPQHF.

This clone was recorded a few times. This rearrangement joins TRBV12-5 to TRBJ1-1; 9 bases are a match to TRBD1. With 6 bases clipped from V and 4 bases from J, the junction kept 3 bases outside the gene matches. The germline gives CDR1 LGHNT, CDR2 FRNRAP. The length of the CDR3 is 13 residues. CDR3 coding DNA: TGTGCTAGTGGAATGACAGGGGGCACTGAAGCTTTCTTT. Residues: CASGMTGGTEAFF.

This sequence joins TRBV4-3 and TRBJ2-7; possible D gene TRBD1, 6 bases. V lost 4 bases to trimming and J lost 2 bases, with 12 bases between them. The CDR3 runs 14 residues. Germline values: CDR1 LGHNA, CDR2 YSLEER. The CDR3 DNA sequence: TGCGCCAGCAGCCTACGACAGGCCCCCTACGAGCAGTACTTC. This encodes CASSLRQAPYEQYF.

This clone was picked up a small number of times. The gene calls are TRBV5-1 and TRBJ1-4, with D tentatively TRBD1 (6 bases). The ends were cut back, 4 bases at V and 8 bases at J, with 15 bases in the middle. Germline CDR1 reads SGHRS; CDR2 reads YFSETQ. This CDR3 is 14 amino acids long. The CDR3 DNA follows: TGCGCCAGCAGCACCGGACAGAGGGGGGAAAAACTGTTTTTT. Residues: CASSTGQRGEKLFF.

CDR3 in amino acids: CASSLEAGLQYF. The CDR3 DNA sequence: TGCGCCAGCAGCTTGGAGGCAGGCTTGCAGTACTTC. The chain recombines TRBV5-1 with TRBJ2-7; D gene ambiguous. The length of the CDR3 is 12 residues. The germline V and J ends were trimmed by 0 bases and 9 bases, with 10 bases remaining between them. Germline assignment: CDR1 SGHRS and CDR2 YFSETQ.

This clone was observed a handful of times. The chain joins TRBV6-1 to TRBJ2-7; 12 nucleotides agree with TRBD1. V gave up 5 bases and J gave up 6 bases; unmatched junction bases: 8. The CDR3 runs to 15 residues. In germline, CDR1 is MNHNS, CDR2 SASEGT. The CDR3 protein is CASSRGDRGRGEQYF. As DNA, the CDR3 is TGTGCCAGCAGTCGAGGGGACAGGGGGCGAGGCGAGCAGTACTTC.

DNA for the CDR3: TGTGCCACCAGCAGAGATTTTTCGGGGGGAAGGGTCTACGAGCAGTACTTC. It is translated as CATSRDFSGGRVYEQYF. The V and J genes are TRBV15 and TRBJ2-7, with 7 positions matching TRBD2. Germline V lookup: CDR1 LNHNV, CDR2 YYDKDF (reference sequence). The CDR3 spans 17 residues. With V trimmed by 0 bases and J by 3 bases, 11 bases remained unmatched.

V and J are TRBV29-1 and TRBJ2-1; tentative D call: TRBD2 (6 bases). V dropped 0 bases and J dropped 9 bases, with 12 bases sitting between them. This CDR3 region has 13 residues. Germline values: CDR1 SQVTM, CDR2 ANQGSEA. CDR3 sequence reads: CSVEDLGEAEQFF. CDR3 DNA: TGCAGCGTTGAAGATTTGGGGGAGGCTGAGCAGTTCTTC.

The sample holds a few counts of this clone. The chain employs TRBV28 and TRBJ2-3; D possibly corresponds to TRBD2 (5 bases). Germline V gene lookup returns CDR1 MDHEN and CDR2 SYDVKM. Trimming cost V 6 bases and J 1 base, with 14 bases left between them. The CDR3 covers 15 residues. The CDR3 DNA reads as TGTGCCAGCAGACCCGGCGGAGCGGGCACAGATACGCAGTATTTT. Its protein product is CASRPGGAGTDTQYF.

The chain is built from TRBV7-2 and TRBJ2-1; 7 bases agree with TRBD1. This CDR3 has 12 residues. J gave up 7 bases and V 5 bases, and 2 bases lay outside the gene matches. Germline V lookup: CDR1 SGHTA, CDR2 FQGNSA. CDR3 nucleotides: TGTGCCAGCAGCCCGACAGGGAATGAGCAGTTCTTC. Encoded protein: CASSPTGNEQFF. Full variable domain (outside the CDR3, taken from reference TRBV7-2 and TRBJ2-1): GAGVSQSPSNKVTEKGKDVELRCDPISGHTALYWYRQSLGQGLEFLIYFQGNSAPDKSGLPSDRFSAERTGGSVSTLTIQRTQQEDSAVYLCASSPTGNEQFFGPGTRLTVL.

The chain combines TRBV11-2 with TRBJ2-3; D is perhaps TRBD1 (6 bases). Per the germline V gene, CDR1 is SGHAT and CDR2 is FQNNGV. CDR3 length: 15 amino acids. V was clipped by 5 bases and J by 4 bases, with 16 bases between them. CDR3 sequence (DNA): TGTGCCAGCAGCCGACAGGTCGAGAACGCAGATACGCAGTATTTT. Translated: CASSRQVENADTQYF.

This clone appeared once. This sequence joins TRBV18 and TRBJ2-1; maybe TRBD1 (5 bases). The CDR3 runs 15 residues. CDR1 KGHSH and CDR2 LQKENI come from the germline V gene. The ends were cut back, 3 bases at V and 10 bases at J, with 19 bases in the middle. This CDR3 is CASSPPGQVLEEQFF. CDR3 DNA sequence: TGTGCCAGCTCACCGCCCGGACAAGTCCTCGAGGAGCAGTTCTTC.

This clone appeared a few times. The rearrangement links TRBV7-2 to TRBJ2-6, with unresolved D. The CDR3 covers 12 residues. Germline V gives CDR1 SGHTA, CDR2 FQGNSA. Trimming pared 10 bases from V and 1 base from J, leaving 5 bases between. CDR3 bases: TGTGCCACCAATTCTGGGGCCAACGTCCTGACTTTC. Amino acids: CATNSGANVLTF.